The source of this TCR beta chain is a study of T cells in Graves' hyperthyroidism and ophthalmopathy. Researchers took RNA transcripts and amplified the TCR beta CDR3 regions from them. With the HTBI primer set, the TCR CDR3 went through a first round of RT-PCR. TCRdb redid the calling of the multiplex PCR reads with MiXCR, one entry per CDR3 protein. The sample carries 490,000 or so distinct CDR3 sequences, 46% recorded once. The CDR3 is 14 residues long. The V and J ends lost 4 bases and 6 bases respectively, with 12 bases between them. This chain connects TRBV12-3 or TRBV12-4 to TRBJ1-4; TRBD1 might be the D (5 bases). The TCR was taken from an adult woman with Graves' disease, either hyperthyroidism or ophthalmopathy (not recorded which). Sequencing used peripheral blood or thyroid tissue (not recorded which). The DNA of the CDR3 is TGTGCCAGCAGTTCCTACAGGAGGGATGAAAAACTGTTTTTT. Its translation is CASSSYRRDEKLFF.